The clone carrying this TCR beta chain was picked up one time. Antigen specificity is unknown. This table comes from immunoSEQ multiplex PCR, and its TCRdb copy is limited to in-frame clones, with some not included. The sample consists of around 50,000 clones, roughly 89% of them appearing once. This specimen comes from a study of T cells in localized non-small cell lung cancer. Whole-study findings and limits: Sequencing covered just one tumor region, so heterogeneity cannot be ruled out. It was uninvolved adjacent lung that showed the highest T cell clonality, exceeding tumor.

Germline loops: CDR1 SGHDT, CDR2 YYEEEE. This CDR3 has 16 residues. The V gene end was trimmed by 0 bases and the J gene end by 2 bases; junction bases not matched to a gene: 2. The specimen was peripheral blood, collected before any cancer treatment. The receptor was derived from a male donor aged 60 or over with stage III squamous cell lung carcinoma. This chain joins TRBV5-6 and TRBJ2-3; 11 bases map to TRBD2. This CDR3 reads CASSLGLAGPTDTQYF. Here the CDR3 DNA reads TGTGCCAGCAGCTTGGGACTAGCGGGGCCCACAGATACGCAGTATTTT.